This is a list of T cell receptor beta chains from one sample in a study of identical twins. TCRdb reanalysed the 5' RACE reads using MiXCR and keeps one entry per CDR3 protein. Here the sample spans approximately 890,000 distinct CDR3 sequences, more than 9% being singletons. These records were also assigned to another study, of yellow fever vaccine responses in identical twins.

Sequencing was performed on PBMCs. Receptors were obtained from a woman between 18 and 30 years old in good health. Each CDR3 is given with its conserved first and last residue. The D gene is left open where the match is weak. Expanded clones get a size class; other rows say once, few or many, or leave the size out.

clone_size	j_call	cdr3_length	d_call	v_call	cdr3_nt	cdr3_aa
few	TRBJ2-3	14	-	TRBV20-1	TGCAGTGCCCAAGTGAGGGTCCAGACAGATACGCAGTATTTT	CSAQVRVQTDTQYF
few	TRBJ1-1	14	-	TRBV19	TGTGCCAGTACCCAAAAACCGGGCCGACCTCAAGCTTTCTTT	CASTQKPGRPQAFF
few	TRBJ2-1	17	TRBD1	TRBV7-9	TGTGCCAGCAGCTTAGCGTGGCTCCGGGACAGGAGCGGTGAGCAGTTCTTC	CASSLAWLRDRSGEQFF
many	TRBJ2-7	14	-	TRBV20-1	TGCAGTGCTAGAGAAGGGACCGTCGCCTACGAGCAGTACTTC	CSAREGTVAYEQYF
-	TRBJ2-7	13	-	TRBV6-1	TGTGCCAGCAGACGGGACGGTCGGAACGAGCAGTACTTC	CASRRDGRNEQYF
many	TRBJ2-5	15	TRBD2	TRBV29-1	TGCAGCGTTGGGATAGCGGGCCTATCCCAAGAGACCCAGTACTTC	CSVGIAGLSQETQYF
-	TRBJ2-2	17	TRBD1	TRBV20-1	TGCAGTGCTAGTGATCGTCCCCGGACAGGGTCGACCGGGGAGCTGTTTTTT	CSASDRPRTGSTGELFF
-	TRBJ2-5	11	-	TRBV10-3	TGTGCCATCGGAGTAGCGGAGACCCAGTACTTC	CAIGVAETQYF
-	TRBJ1-3	12	-	TRBV2	TGTGCCAGCAGTGACTGGGGAAACACCATATATTTT	CASSDWGNTIYF
-	TRBJ2-7	14	-	TRBV20-1	TGCAGTGCGGCGGCGGCAGCTAACACCTACGAGCAGTACTTC	CSAAAAANTYEQYF
-	TRBJ2-1	14	-	TRBV20-1	TGCAGTGCTAGATCGGGGGAGCACAAAAATGAGCAGTTCTTC	CSARSGEHKNEQFF
many	TRBJ1-1	14	-	TRBV7-9	TGTGCCAGCAGCTGGGGGGGGGCGGACACTGAAGCTTTCTTT	CASSWGGADTEAFF
few	TRBJ2-1	13	-	TRBV27	TGTGCCACCGGGGAGGGGGATTACAATGAGCAGTTCTTC	CATGEGDYNEQFF
many	TRBJ2-2	15	-	TRBV5-1	TGCGCCAGCAGCCACGACAGGAGTAACACCGGGGAGCTGTTTTTT	CASSHDRSNTGELFF
few	TRBJ1-1	14	-	TRBV11-2	TGTGCCAGCAACCAAGGGGGTTTGAGCACTGAAGCTTTCTTT	CASNQGGLSTEAFF
-	TRBJ2-1	16	-	TRBV7-8	TGTGCCAGCAGCTTAGTACGGGACACAAACAACAATGAGCAGTTCTTC	CASSLVRDTNNNEQFF
-	TRBJ2-2	14	-	TRBV5-1	TGCGCCAGCAGCTTATCAGGGTTTACCGGGGAGCTGTTTTTT	CASSLSGFTGELFF
-	TRBJ2-7	15	-	TRBV6-1	TGTGCCAGCAGTGAAGCCATGGGAGTGGCCTACGAGCAGTACTTC	CASSEAMGVAYEQYF
-	TRBJ2-2	14	-	TRBV28	TGTGCCAGCAGTATTACAGGTCCCACCGGGGAGCTGTTTTTT	CASSITGPTGELFF
-	TRBJ2-5	17	TRBD2	TRBV11-2	TGTGCCAGCAGCTTAGGAGGGACTAGGTCCAACCAAGAGACCCAGTACTTC	CASSLGGTRSNQETQYF